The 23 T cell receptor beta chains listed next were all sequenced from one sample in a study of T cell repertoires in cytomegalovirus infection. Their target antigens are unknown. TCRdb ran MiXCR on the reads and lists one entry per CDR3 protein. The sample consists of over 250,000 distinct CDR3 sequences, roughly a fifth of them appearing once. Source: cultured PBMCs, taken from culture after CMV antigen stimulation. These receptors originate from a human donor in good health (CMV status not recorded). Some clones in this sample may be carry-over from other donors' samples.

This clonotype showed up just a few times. The CDR3 loop is CASSSQLAGTGNEQFF. The CDR3 DNA reads as TGTGCCAGCAGCTCCCAACTAGCGGGGACAGGCAATGAGCAGTTCTTC. This rearrangement joins TRBV7-2 to TRBJ2-1; the match to TRBD2 covers 10 bases. In germline, CDR1 is SGHTA, CDR2 FQGNSA. CDR3 length: 16 residues. After removal of 4 bases from V and 6 bases from J, the junction contained 9 bases not matched to a gene.

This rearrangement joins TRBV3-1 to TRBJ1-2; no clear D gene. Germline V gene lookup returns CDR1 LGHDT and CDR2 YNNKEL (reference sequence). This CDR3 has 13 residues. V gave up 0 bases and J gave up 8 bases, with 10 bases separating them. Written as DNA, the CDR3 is TGTGCCAGCAGCCAAGATGGGCGATGGGGCTACACCTTC. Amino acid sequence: CASSQDGRWGYTF.

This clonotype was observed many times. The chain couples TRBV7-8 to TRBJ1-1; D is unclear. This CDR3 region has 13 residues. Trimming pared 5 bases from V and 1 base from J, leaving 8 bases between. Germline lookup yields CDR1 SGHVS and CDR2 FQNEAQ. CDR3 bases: TGTGCCAGCAGCCCAAGGAGGAACACTGAAGCTTTCTTT. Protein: CASSPRRNTEAFF. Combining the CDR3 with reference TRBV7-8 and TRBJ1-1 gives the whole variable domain GAGVSQSPRYKVAKRGQDVALRCDPISGHVSLFWYQQALGQGPEFLTYFQNEAQLDKSGLPSDRFFAERPEGSVSTLKIQRTQQEDSAVYLCASSPRRNTEAFFGQGTRLTVV.

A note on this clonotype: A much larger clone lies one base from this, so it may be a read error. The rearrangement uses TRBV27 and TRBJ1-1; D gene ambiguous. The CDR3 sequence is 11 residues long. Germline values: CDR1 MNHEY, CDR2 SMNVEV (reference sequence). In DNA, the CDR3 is TGTACCAGCAGTTCGGGCACTGAAGCTTTCTTT. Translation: CTSSSGTEAFF.

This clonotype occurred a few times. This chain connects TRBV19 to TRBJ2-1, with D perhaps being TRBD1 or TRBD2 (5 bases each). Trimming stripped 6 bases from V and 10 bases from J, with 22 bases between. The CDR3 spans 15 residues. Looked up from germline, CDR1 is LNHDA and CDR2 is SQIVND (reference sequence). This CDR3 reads CASRHRAGAFGEQFF. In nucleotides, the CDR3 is TGTGCCAGTAGACATCGGGCCGGGGCCTTCGGGGAGCAGTTCTTC.

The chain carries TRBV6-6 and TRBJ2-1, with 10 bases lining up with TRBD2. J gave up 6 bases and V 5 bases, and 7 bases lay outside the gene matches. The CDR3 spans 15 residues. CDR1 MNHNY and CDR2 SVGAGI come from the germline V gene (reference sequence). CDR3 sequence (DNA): TGTGCCAGCAGTGCCGGGACTAGCGTGTCCAATGAGCAGTTCTTC. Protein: CASSAGTSVSNEQFF.

In DNA form, the CDR3 reads TGCGCCAGCAGTGAGTTCAGGGGGATCAACACTGAAGCTTTCTTT. This translates into CASSEFRGINTEAFF. The gene calls are TRBV10-1 and TRBJ1-1; 7 bases map to TRBD1. Germline assignment: CDR1 WNHNN and CDR2 SYGVQD (reference sequence). The CDR3 loop spans 15 amino acids. Germline trimming cut 1 base from V and 2 bases from J; bases unmatched to any gene: 4.

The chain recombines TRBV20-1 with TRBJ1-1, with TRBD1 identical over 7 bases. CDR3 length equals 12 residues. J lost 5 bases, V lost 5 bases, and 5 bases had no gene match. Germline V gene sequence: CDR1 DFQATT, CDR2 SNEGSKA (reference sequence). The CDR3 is CSARYRGTEAFF. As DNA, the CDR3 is TGCAGTGCTCGATACAGGGGTACTGAAGCTTTCTTT.

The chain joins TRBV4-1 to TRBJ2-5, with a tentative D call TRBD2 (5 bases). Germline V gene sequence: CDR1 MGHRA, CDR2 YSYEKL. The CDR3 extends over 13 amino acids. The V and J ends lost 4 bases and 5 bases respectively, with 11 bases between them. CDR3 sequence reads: CASSPRDVETQYF. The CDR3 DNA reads TGCGCCAGCAGCCCCCGGGATGTGGAGACCCAGTACTTC.

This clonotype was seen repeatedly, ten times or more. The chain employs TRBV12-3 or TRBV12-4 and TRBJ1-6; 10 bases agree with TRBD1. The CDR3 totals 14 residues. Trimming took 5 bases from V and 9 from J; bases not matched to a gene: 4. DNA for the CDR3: TGTGCCAGCAGTCTCCGGACAGGGGGTTCACCCCTCCACTTT. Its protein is CASSLRTGGSPLHF.

CDR3 sequence (DNA): TGCGCCAGCAGCCAAACGCGACTAGCTGAAGAGCAGTTCTTC. It is translated as CASSQTRLAEEQFF. The chain employs TRBV4-3 and TRBJ2-1; 7 nucleotides align to TRBD2. J gave up 10 bases and V 2 bases, and 8 bases lay outside the gene matches. The CDR3 loop spans 14 amino acids. Germline CDR1 and CDR2: LGHNA and YSLEER.

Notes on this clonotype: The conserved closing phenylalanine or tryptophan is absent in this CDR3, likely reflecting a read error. CDR3: CASSSPLGLAGSKTGELFI. CDR3 DNA sequence: TGTGCCAGCAGTTCCCCATTGGGACTAGCGGGATCTAAAACCGGGGAGCTGTTTATT. This rearrangement joins TRBV6-5 to TRBJ2-2; 13 bases map to TRBD2. Germline V CDR1 and CDR2: MNHEY, SVGAGI. J was trimmed by 5 bases and V by 4 bases; bases with no gene match: 13. The CDR3 is 19 residues long.

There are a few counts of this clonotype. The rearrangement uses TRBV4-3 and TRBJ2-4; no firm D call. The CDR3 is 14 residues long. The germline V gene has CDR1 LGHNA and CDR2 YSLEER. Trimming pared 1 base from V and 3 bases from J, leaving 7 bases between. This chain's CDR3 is CASSQASLKNIQYF. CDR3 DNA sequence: TGCGCCAGCAGCCAAGCGTCCCTCAAAAACATTCAGTACTTC.

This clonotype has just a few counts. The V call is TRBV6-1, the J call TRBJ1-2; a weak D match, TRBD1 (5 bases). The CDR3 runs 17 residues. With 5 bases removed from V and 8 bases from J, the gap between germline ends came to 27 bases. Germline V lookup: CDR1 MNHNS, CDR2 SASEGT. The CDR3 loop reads CASSSRRMQGPMMGYTF. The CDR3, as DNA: TGTGCCAGCAGTTCCCGCAGGATGCAGGGCCCTATGATGGGCTACACCTTC.

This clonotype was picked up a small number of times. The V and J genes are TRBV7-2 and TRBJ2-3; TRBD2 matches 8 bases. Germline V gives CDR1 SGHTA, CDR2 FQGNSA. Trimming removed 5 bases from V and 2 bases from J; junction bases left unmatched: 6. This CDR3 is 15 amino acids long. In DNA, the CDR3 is TGTGCCAGCAGCCCCTCTAGCGGGCCCACAGATACGCAGTATTTT. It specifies CASSPSSGPTDTQYF. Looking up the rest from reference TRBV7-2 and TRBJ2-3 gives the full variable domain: GAGVSQSPSNKVTEKGKDVELRCDPISGHTALYWYRQSLGQGLEFLIYFQGNSAPDKSGLPSDRFSAERTGGSVSTLTIQRTQQEDSAVYLCASSPSSGPTDTQYFGPGTRLTVL.

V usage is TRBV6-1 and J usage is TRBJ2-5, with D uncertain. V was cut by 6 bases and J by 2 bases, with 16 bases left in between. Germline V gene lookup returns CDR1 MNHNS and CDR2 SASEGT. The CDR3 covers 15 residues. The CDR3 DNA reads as TGTGCCAGCAGAGACTCCAGACGCTTACAAGAGACCCAGTACTTC. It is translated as CASRDSRRLQETQYF.

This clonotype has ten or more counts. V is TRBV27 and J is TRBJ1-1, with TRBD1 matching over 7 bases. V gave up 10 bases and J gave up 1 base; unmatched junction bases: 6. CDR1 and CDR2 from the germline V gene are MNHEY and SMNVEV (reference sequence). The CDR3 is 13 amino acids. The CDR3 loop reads CAILDRTNTEAFF. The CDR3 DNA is TGTGCCATATTGGACAGGACGAACACTGAAGCTTTCTTT.

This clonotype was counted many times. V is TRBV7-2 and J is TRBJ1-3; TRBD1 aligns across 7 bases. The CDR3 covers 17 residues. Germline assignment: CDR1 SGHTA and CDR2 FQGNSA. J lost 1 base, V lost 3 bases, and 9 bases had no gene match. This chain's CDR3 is CASSFRQGDWSGNTIYF. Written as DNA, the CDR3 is TGTGCCAGCAGCTTCCGACAGGGCGATTGGTCTGGAAACACCATATATTTT.

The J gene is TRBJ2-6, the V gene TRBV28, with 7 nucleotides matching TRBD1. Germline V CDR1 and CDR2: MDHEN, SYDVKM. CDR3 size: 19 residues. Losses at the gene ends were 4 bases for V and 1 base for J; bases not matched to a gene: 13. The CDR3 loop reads CASSSLGPGGRSGANVLTF. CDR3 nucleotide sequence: TGTGCCAGCAGTTCACTGGGACCAGGGGGAAGATCTGGGGCCAACGTCCTGACTTTC. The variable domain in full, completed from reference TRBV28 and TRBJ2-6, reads DVKVTQSSRYLVKRTGEKVFLECVQDMDHENMFWYRQDPGLGLRLIYFSYDVKMKEKGDIPEGYSVSREKKERFSLILESASTNQTSMYLCASSSLGPGGRSGANVLTFGAGSRLTVL.

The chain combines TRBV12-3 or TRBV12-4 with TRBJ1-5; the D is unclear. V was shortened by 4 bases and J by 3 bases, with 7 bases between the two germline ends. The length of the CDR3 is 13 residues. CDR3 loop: CASSYRTNQPQHF. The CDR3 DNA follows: TGTGCCAGCAGTTACAGAACCAATCAGCCCCAGCATTTT.

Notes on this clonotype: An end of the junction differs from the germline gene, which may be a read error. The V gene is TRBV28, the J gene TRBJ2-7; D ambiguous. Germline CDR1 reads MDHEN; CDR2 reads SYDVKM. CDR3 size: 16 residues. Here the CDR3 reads CASSLLGLIASHEQYF. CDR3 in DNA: TGTGCCAGCAGTTTATTGGGCCTAATAGCCTCCCACGAGCAGTACTTC.

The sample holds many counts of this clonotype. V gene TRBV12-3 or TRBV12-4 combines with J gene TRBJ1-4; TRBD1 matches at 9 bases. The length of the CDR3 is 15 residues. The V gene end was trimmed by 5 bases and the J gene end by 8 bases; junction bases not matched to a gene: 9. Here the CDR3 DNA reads TGTGCCAGCAGTAAACCCGGGACAGGGACCGAAAAACTGTTTTTT. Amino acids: CASSKPGTGTEKLFF.

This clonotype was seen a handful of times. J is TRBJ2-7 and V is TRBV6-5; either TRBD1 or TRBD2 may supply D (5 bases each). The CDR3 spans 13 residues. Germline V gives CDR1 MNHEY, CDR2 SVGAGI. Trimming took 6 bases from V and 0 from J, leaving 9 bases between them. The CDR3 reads CASRDGASYEQYF. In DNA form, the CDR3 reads TGTGCCAGCAGGGACGGGGCCTCCTACGAGCAGTACTTC.